These 14 T cell receptor beta chains originate from one sample sequenced in a study of blood T cell repertoires in COVID-19 (dated by TCRdb to 2019 to 2021). Preparation of the library involved the immunoSEQ multiplex PCR assay. As stored in TCRdb, this immuneACCESS dataset retains in-frame rearrangements with V and J assigned. A fraction of the clones does not appear; measured against another copy, unresolved V genes explain less than half of the discrepancy, and the remainder lacks a known reason. Recorded for this sample are some 180,000 clones; roughly 77% of them occurred a single time. The ten largest clones capture approximately 6% of the sample. Sequences were obtained from peripheral blood. The receptors stem from a middle-aged woman with COVID-19, enrolled during active disease.

The CDR3 is CASSVGGSFGYGYTF. The CDR3 nucleotides read TGCGCCAGCAGCGTAGGGGGCTCATTTGGCTATGGCTACACCTTC. The chain employs TRBV5-1 and TRBJ1-2, with 7 bases matching TRBD1. The CDR3 totals 15 residues. Germline CDR1 SGHRS, CDR2 YFSETQ. The trim removed 4 bases at V and 4 bases at J, leaving 10 bases unmatched.

J is TRBJ1-5 and V is TRBV6-4; D perhaps matches TRBD1 (6 bases). The CDR3 loop spans 16 amino acids. Trimming stripped 6 bases from V and 1 base from J, with 16 bases between. Germline CDR1 reads MRHNA; CDR2 reads SNTAGT. The CDR3 loop is CASRISGAESNQPQHF. In DNA, the CDR3 is TGTGCCAGCAGAATTTCAGGGGCCGAGAGCAATCAGCCCCAGCATTTT.

This clone is a singleton in its sample. This rearrangement joins TRBV9 to TRBJ1-4; D ambiguous. Germline CDR1 and CDR2: SGDLS and YYNGEE. CDR3 length: 13 amino acids. Trimming pared 3 bases from V and 7 bases from J, leaving 10 bases between. The chain's CDR3 is CASSANEAEKLFF. In DNA, the CDR3 is TGTGCCAGCAGCGCGAATGAAGCTGAAAAACTGTTTTTT.

This rearrangement joins TRBV5-1 to TRBJ2-2; TRBD2 aligns across 10 bases. The CDR3 length is 18 residues. With V trimmed by 4 bases and J by 4 bases, 13 bases remained unmatched. Germline-derived CDR1 and CDR2 are SGHRS and YFSETQ. The CDR3 loop is CASSRAGTSDRGTGELFF. The DNA for the CDR3 is TGCGCCAGCAGCCGGGCCGGGACTAGCGATAGGGGCACCGGGGAGCTGTTTTTT.

The chain joins TRBV6-5 to TRBJ2-5, with 8 bases matching TRBD1. The CDR3 consists of 15 residues. The junction had 13 bases not matched to a gene; V was cut back by 8 bases and J by 5 bases. Germline assignment: CDR1 MNHEY and CDR2 SVGAGI. Written as DNA, the CDR3 is TGTGCCAGCTCTTTGGGATCCCGACAGGGGGAGACCCAGTACTTC. Amino acid sequence: CASSLGSRQGETQYF.

The J gene is TRBJ2-7, the V gene TRBV19; 8 nucleotides align to TRBD2. This CDR3 has 15 residues. Trimming cost V 9 bases and J 7 bases; bases outside gene matches: 17. CDR1 is LNHDA, CDR2 SQIVND, per germline (reference sequence). Written as DNA, the CDR3 is TGTGCCAGCAGGCCTCGACAGAGCGGGAGAGGGGAGCAGTACTTC. Translated: CASRPRQSGRGEQYF.

This rearrangement joins TRBV14 to TRBJ2-5; 9 bases agree with TRBD2. This CDR3 region has 16 residues. V lost 3 bases to trimming and J lost 0 bases; unmatched junction nucleotides: 5. CDR1 and CDR2 from the germline V gene are SGHDN and FVKESK. In DNA form, the CDR3 reads TGTGCCAGCAGCCAGCTTCTAGCGGGGTACCAAGAGACCCAGTACTTC. It specifies CASSQLLAGYQETQYF.

The chain uses TRBV9 and TRBJ1-3; no reliable D call. Germline CDR1 and CDR2: SGDLS and YYNGEE. The CDR3 totals 15 residues. The V end lost 0 bases, the J end lost 0 bases, and 7 bases lay between the germline ends. The CDR3 here is CASSVDTSSGNTIYF. The CDR3, as DNA: TGTGCCAGCAGCGTAGATACAAGCTCTGGAAACACCATATATTTT.

This chain connects TRBV27 to TRBJ1-1; the D is unclear. The V gene lost 6 bases and the J gene lost 5 bases, with 19 bases spanning the gap. CDR3 length: 15 residues. Germline CDR1 MNHEY, CDR2 SMNVEV (reference sequence). CDR3 nucleotide sequence: TGTGCCAGCAGAACCACCCGGGATCCGCGGACTGAAGCTTTCTTT. As protein: CASRTTRDPRTEAFF.

The rearrangement joins TRBV6-5 to TRBJ2-1; 10 nucleotides line up with TRBD2. Germline values: CDR1 MNHEY, CDR2 SVGAGI. This CDR3 is built from 14 residues. The ends lost 6 bases at V and 8 bases at J; junction bases unmatched: 7. CDR3 in amino acids: CASSERGGGDEQFF. CDR3 nucleotides: TGTGCCAGCAGCGAGCGGGGGGGCGGTGATGAGCAGTTCTTC.

This clone was recorded once. The chain uses TRBV4-1 and TRBJ2-5; tentative D call: TRBD2 (5 bases). Germline V gene lookup returns CDR1 MGHRA and CDR2 YSYEKL. This CDR3 has 14 residues. V shed 1 base and J shed 3 bases, with 9 bases lying between them. The CDR3 DNA sequence: TGCGCCAGCAGCCAAGTCGGACTGGAAGAGACCCAGTACTTC. As protein: CASSQVGLEETQYF.

This clone was seen a handful of times. V is TRBV30 and J is TRBJ2-1, with 8 bases identical to TRBD1. J gave up 9 bases and V 4 bases, and 14 bases lay outside the gene matches. From germline, CDR1 is GTSNPN and CDR2 SVGIG (reference sequence). The CDR3 length is 15 residues. The CDR3 protein is CAWKRQGQSLGEQFF. DNA for the CDR3: TGTGCCTGGAAACGACAGGGGCAGTCCTTAGGTGAGCAGTTCTTC.

The rearrangement joins TRBV6-1 to TRBJ2-5, with D perhaps matching TRBD2 (7 bases). The germline CDR1 and CDR2 sequences are MNHNS and SASEGT. Trimming took off 2 bases at V and 3 bases at J, with 16 bases between the two ends. The CDR3 runs to 16 residues. Here the CDR3 reads CASSESVGGGKETQYF. In DNA form, the CDR3 reads TGTGCCAGCAGTGAAAGCGTAGGGGGGGGAAAAGAGACCCAGTACTTC.

The gene calls are TRBV18 and TRBJ2-1; D gene unclear. Trimming removed 3 bases from V and 4 bases from J, with 4 bases in between. The CDR3 consists of 12 residues. Germline V gives CDR1 KGHSH, CDR2 LQKENI. CDR3 DNA sequence: TGTGCCAGCTCACCTCAATACAATGAGCAGTTCTTC. It yields the protein CASSPQYNEQFF.